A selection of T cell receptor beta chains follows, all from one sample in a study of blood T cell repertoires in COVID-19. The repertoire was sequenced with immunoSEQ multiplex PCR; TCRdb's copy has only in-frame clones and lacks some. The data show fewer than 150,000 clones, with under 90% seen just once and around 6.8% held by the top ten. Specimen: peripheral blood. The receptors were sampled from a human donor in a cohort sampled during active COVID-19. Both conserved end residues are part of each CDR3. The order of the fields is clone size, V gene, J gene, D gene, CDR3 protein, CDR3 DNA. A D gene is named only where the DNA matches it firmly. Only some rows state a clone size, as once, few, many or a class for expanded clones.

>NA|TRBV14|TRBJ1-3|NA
CVSSQTGGSSGNTIYF
TGTGTCAGCAGCCAGACTGGTGGAAGCTCTGGAAACACCATATATTTT
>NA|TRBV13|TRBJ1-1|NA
CASLLNTEAFF
TGTGCCAGCCTCTTAAACACTGAAGCTTTCTTT
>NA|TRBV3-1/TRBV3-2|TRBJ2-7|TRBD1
CASSHGQGGIEQYF
TGTGCCAGCAGTCACGGACAGGGGGGGATCGAGCAGTACTTC
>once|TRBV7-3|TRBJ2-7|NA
CASSLPTYVSYEQYF
TGTGCCAGCAGCCTTCCCACTTACGTCTCCTACGAGCAGTACTTC
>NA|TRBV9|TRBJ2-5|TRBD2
CASSSELAVNQETQYF
TGTGCCAGCAGCTCCGAACTAGCGGTTAACCAAGAGACCCAGTACTTC
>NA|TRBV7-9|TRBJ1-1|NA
CASSFLQNTEAFF
TGTGCCAGCAGCTTCTTACAGAACACTGAAGCTTTCTTT
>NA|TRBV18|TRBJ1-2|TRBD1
CASSQALTGKSDYGYTF
TGTGCCAGCTCACAGGCACTGACAGGGAAGTCAGACTATGGCTACACCTTC
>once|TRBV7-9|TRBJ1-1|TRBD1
CASSPDRGSNTEAFF
TGTGCCAGCAGCCCGGACAGGGGATCGAACACTGAAGCTTTCTTT
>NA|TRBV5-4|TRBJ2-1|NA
CASSSGGVYNEQFF
TGTGCCAGCTCTTCAGGCGGGGTCTACAATGAGCAGTTCTTC
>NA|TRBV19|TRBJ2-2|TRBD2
CASSTSGVNTGELFF
TGTGCCAGTAGTACTAGCGGCGTGAACACCGGGGAGCTGTTTTTT
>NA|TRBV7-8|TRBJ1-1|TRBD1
CASSLVQQGENTEAFF
TGTGCCAGCAGCTTAGTTCAACAGGGGGAGAACACTGAAGCTTTCTTT
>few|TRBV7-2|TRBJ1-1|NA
CASSLSGQNTEAFF
TGTGCCAGCAGCTTATCGGGACAGAACACTGAAGCTTTCTTT
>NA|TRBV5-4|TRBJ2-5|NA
CASSLDRTAPGETQYF
TGTGCCAGCAGCTTGGACCGGACAGCCCCTGGGGAGACCCAGTACTTC
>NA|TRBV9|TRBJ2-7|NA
CASSVGWQTYEQYF
TGTGCCAGCAGCGTAGGGTGGCAGACCTACGAGCAGTACTTC
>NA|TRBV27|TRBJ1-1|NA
CASSLLEMNTEAFF
TGTGCCAGCAGTTTATTAGAAATGAACACTGAAGCTTTCTTT
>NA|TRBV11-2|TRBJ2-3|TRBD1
CASSWDRITDTQYF
TGTGCCAGCAGCTGGGACAGGATCACAGATACGCAGTATTTT
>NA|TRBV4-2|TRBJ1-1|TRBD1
CARTKGTGGAESTEAFF
TGTGCCAGAACAAAGGGGACAGGGGGGGCGGAGAGCACTGAAGCTTTCTTT
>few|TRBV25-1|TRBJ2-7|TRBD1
CASSEEGAPSEEQYF
TGTGCCAGCAGTGAAGAGGGGGCTCCTTCCGAGGAGCAGTACTTC
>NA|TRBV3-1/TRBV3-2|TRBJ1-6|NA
CASSQLLRDSPLHF
TGTGCCAGCAGCCAACTCCTGAGAGATTCACCCCTCCACTTT
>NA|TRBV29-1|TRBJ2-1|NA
CSANRALNEQFF
TGCAGCGCTAACAGAGCTCTCAATGAGCAGTTCTTC
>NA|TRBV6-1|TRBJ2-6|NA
CASSEQNSGANVLTF
TGTGCCAGCAGTGAACAGAACTCTGGGGCCAACGTCCTGACTTTC
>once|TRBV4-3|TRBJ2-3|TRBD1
CASSQGTGGWEDTQYF
TGCGCCAGCAGCCAGGGGACAGGGGGCTGGGAAGATACGCAGTATTTT
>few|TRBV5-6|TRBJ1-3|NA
CASSRPGLLGNTIYF
TGTGCCAGCAGCCGTCCGGGACTCCTAGGAAACACCATATATTTT
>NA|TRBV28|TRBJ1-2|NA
CASSRQDNYGYTF
TGTGCCAGCAGCAGACAGGATAACTATGGCTACACCTTC
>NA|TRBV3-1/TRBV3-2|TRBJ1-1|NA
CASSQDGEGTGLDFF
TGTGCCAGCAGCCAAGATGGGGAAGGGACTGGTCTTGATTTCTTT
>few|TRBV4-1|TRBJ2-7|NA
CASSQAPLYEQYF
TGCGCCAGCAGCCAAGCCCCCCTCTACGAGCAGTACTTC
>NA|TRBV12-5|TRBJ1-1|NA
CASGLNGNTEAFF
TGTGCTAGTGGTTTGAACGGGAACACTGAAGCTTTCTTT
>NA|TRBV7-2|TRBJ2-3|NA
CASSDQKSSPDTQYF
TGTGCCAGCAGCGACCAGAAATCTAGTCCAGATACGCAGTATTTT
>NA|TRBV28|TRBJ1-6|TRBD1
CASRRQGTVGSPLHF
TGTGCCAGCAGAAGACAGGGAACGGTGGGTTCACCCCTCCACTTT
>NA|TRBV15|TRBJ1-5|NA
CATSRDTRNQPQHF
TGTGCCACCAGCAGGGACACTCGCAATCAGCCCCAGCATTTT
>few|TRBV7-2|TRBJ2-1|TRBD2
CASSSRGAGGNEQFF
TGTGCCAGCAGCTCCAGGGGTGCGGGGGGCAATGAGCAGTTCTTC
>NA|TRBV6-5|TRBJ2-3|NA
CASSDRRFTDTQYF
TGTGCCAGCAGCGATAGAAGATTCACAGATACGCAGTATTTT
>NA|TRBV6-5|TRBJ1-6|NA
CASSSRGVTLHF
TGTGCCAGCAGTTCCAGGGGAGTTACTCTCCACTTT
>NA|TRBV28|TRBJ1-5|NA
CASSFSVNQPQHF
TGTGCCAGCAGTTTTTCGGTCAATCAGCCCCAGCATTTT
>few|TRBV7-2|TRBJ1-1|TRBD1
CASSSRDRWTLNTEAFF
TGTGCCAGCAGCTCAAGGGACAGGTGGACTTTGAACACTGAAGCTTTCTTT
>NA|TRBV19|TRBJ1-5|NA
CASSILGGGSNQPQHF
TGTGCCAGTAGTATATTGGGGGGAGGAAGCAATCAGCCCCAGCATTTT
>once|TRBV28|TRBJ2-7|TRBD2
CASSSPGGGGDEQYF
TGTGCCAGCAGTTCCCCGGGTGGGGGGGGAGACGAGCAGTACTTC
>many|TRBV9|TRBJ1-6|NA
CASSLTTGPLTSSYNSPLHF
TGTGCCAGCAGCTTAACCACAGGGCCGCTTACCAGCTCCTATAATTCACCCCTCCACTTT
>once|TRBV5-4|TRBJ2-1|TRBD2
CASSLPGTSNEQFF
TGTGCCAGCAGCTTACCCGGGACTAGCAATGAGCAGTTCTTC
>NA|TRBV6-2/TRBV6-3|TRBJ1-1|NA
CASSGLLGTEAFF
TGTGCCAGCAGTGGACTACTAGGCACTGAAGCTTTCTTT
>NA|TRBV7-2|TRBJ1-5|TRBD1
CASSSNRGKGQPQHF
TGTGCCAGCAGCTCAAACAGGGGGAAGGGTCAGCCCCAGCATTTT
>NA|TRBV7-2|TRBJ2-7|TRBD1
CASSPSLDRNYEQYF
TGTGCCAGCAGCCCTTCCTTGGACAGGAACTACGAGCAGTACTTC
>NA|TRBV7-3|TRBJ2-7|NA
CASSLMGHRGEQYF
TGTGCCAGCAGCTTAATGGGACACCGAGGCGAGCAGTACTTC
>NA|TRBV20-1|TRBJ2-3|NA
CSAPYADTQYF
TGCAGTGCCCCCTACGCAGATACGCAGTATTTT
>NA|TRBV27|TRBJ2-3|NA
CASRGSGTDTQYF
TGTGCCAGCAGGGGCTCTGGCACAGATACGCAGTATTTT
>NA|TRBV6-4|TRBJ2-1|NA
CASTLKFVEFDEQFF
TGTGCCAGCACCCTTAAATTCGTAGAGTTCGATGAGCAGTTCTTC
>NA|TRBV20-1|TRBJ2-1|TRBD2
CSASRLAGTNEQFF
TGCAGTGCTAGTCGGCTAGCGGGGACAAATGAGCAGTTCTTC
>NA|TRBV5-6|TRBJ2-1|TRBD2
CASSPSGSGGVYNEQFF
TGTGCCAGCAGCCCCTCGGGTAGCGGGGGCGTTTACAATGAGCAGTTCTTC